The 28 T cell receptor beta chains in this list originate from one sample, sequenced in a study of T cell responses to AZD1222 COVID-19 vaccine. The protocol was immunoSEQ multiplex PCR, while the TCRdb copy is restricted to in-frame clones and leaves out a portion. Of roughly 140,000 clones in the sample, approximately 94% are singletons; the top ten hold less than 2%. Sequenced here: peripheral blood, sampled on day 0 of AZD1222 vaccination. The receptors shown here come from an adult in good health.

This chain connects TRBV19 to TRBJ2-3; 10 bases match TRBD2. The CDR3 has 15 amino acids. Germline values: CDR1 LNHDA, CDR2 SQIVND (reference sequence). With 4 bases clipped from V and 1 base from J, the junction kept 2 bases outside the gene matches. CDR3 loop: CASSTLAGGTDTQYF. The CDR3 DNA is TGTGCCAGTAGTACGCTAGCGGGGGGCACAGATACGCAGTATTTT.

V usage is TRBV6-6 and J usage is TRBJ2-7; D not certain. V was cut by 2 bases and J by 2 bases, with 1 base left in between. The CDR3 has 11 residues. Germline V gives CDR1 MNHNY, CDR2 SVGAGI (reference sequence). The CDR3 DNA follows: TGTGCCAGCAGTTACGCCTACGAGCAGTACTTC. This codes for CASSYAYEQYF.

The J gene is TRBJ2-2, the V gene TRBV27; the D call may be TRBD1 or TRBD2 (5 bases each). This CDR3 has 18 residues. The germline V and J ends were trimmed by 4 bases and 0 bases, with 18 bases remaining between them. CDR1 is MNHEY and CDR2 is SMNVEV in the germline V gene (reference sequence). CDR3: CASSSNHLGASNTGELFF. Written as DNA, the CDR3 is TGTGCCAGCAGTTCTAACCATCTCGGGGCTTCGAACACCGGGGAGCTGTTTTTT.

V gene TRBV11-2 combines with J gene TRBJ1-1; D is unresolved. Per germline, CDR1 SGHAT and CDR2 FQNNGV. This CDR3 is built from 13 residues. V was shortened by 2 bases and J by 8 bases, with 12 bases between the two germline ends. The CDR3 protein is CASSLLGPDEAFF. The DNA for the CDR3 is TGTGCCAGCAGCTTACTCGGTCCGGACGAAGCTTTCTTT.

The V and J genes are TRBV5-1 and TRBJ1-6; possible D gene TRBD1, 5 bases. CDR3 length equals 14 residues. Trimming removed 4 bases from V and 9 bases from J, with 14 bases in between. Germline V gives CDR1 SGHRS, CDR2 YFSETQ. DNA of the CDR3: TGCGCCAGCAGCGTCGACAGAGGCGGTTCACCCCTCCACTTT. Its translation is CASSVDRGGSPLHF.

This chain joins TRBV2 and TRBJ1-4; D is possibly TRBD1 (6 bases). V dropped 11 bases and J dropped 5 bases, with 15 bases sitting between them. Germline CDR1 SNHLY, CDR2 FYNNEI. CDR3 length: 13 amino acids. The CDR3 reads CAVQRTENEKLFF. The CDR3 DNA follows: TGTGCCGTACAACGGACAGAGAATGAAAAACTGTTTTTT.

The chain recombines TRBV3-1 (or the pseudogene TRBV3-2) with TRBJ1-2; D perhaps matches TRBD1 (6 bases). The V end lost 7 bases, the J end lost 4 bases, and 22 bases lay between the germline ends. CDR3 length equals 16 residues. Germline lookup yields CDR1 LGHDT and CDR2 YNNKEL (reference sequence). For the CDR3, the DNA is TGTGCCAGCACCATGAATTCCGTGAGGGGGGCCTATGGCTACACCTTC. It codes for CASTMNSVRGAYGYTF.

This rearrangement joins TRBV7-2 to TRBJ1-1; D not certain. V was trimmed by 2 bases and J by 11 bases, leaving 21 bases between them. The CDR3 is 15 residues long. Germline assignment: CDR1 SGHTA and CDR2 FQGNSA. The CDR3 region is CASSLTRGSTEVAFF. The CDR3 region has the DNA TGTGCCAGCAGCTTAACGCGTGGGTCCACAGAGGTGGCTTTCTTT.

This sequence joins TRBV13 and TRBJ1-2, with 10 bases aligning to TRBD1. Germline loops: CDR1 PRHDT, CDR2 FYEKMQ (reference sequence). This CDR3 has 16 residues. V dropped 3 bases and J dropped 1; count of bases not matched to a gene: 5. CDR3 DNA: TGTGCCAGCAGCTTCCTTTGGGACAGGGGTAACTATGGCTACACCTTC. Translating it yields CASSFLWDRGNYGYTF.

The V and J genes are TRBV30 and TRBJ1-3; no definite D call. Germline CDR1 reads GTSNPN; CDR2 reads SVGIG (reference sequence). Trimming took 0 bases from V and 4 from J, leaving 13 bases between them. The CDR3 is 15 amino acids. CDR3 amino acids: CAWSVKVPTGNTIYF. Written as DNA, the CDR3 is TGTGCCTGGAGTGTAAAGGTTCCGACCGGAAACACCATATATTTT.

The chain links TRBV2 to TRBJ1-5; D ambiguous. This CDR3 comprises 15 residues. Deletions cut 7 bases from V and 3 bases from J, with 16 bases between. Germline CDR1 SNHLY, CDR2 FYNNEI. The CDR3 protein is CASNPTIGDNQPQHF. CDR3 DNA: TGTGCCAGCAACCCGACGATAGGTGACAATCAGCCCCAGCATTTT.

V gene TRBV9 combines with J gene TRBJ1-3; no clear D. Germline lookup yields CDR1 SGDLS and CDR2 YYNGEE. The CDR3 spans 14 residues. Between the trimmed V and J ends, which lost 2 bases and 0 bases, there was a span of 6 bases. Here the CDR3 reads CASSVRLSGNTIYF. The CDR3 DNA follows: TGTGCCAGCAGCGTGAGACTCTCTGGAAACACCATATATTTT.

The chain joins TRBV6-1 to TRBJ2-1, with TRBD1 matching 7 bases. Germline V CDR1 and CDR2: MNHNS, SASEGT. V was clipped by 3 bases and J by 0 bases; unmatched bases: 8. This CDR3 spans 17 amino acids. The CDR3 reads CASSDHRGFSSYNEQFF. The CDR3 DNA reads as TGTGCCAGCAGTGACCACAGGGGCTTTAGCTCCTACAATGAGCAGTTCTTC.

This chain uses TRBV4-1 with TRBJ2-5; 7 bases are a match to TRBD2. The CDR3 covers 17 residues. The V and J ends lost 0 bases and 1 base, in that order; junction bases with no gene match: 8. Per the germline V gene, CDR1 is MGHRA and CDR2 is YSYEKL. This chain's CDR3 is CASSQEGLGRVQETQYF. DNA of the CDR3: TGCGCCAGCAGCCAAGAGGGGTTGGGGAGGGTCCAAGAGACCCAGTACTTC.

The CDR3 reads CATSRVGFRVGEKLFF. CDR3 in DNA: TGTGCCACCAGCAGAGTAGGTTTTAGGGTTGGGGAAAAACTGTTTTTT. The rearrangement uses TRBV15 and TRBJ1-4; D is ambiguous. Germline V gene data show CDR1 as LNHNV and CDR2 as YYDKDF (reference sequence). The CDR3 is made up of 16 amino acids. The V end lost 1 base, the J end lost 8 bases, and 17 bases lay between the germline ends.

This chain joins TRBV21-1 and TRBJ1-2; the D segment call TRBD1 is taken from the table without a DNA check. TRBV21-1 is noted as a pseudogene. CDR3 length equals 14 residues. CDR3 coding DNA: TGTGCCAGCAGCAAAAGGGACAGGGAGGGTGGCTACACCTTC. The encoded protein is CASSKRDREGGYTF.

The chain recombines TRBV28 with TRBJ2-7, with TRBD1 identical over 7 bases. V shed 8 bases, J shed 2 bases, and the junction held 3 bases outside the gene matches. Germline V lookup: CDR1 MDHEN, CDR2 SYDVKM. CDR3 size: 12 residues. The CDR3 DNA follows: TGTGCCAGCCGGGGACAGACCTACGAGCAGTACTTC. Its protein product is CASRGQTYEQYF.

CDR3 sequence reads: CASSYGQDVYGYTF. The DNA for the CDR3 is TGTGCCAGCAGTTACGGACAGGACGTCTATGGCTACACCTTC. The chain combines TRBV6-2 or TRBV6-3 with TRBJ1-2; TRBD1 matches 7 bases. Germline V CDR1 and CDR2: MNHEY, SVGEGT. CDR3 length equals 14 residues. V dropped 2 bases and J dropped 4; count of bases not matched to a gene: 4.

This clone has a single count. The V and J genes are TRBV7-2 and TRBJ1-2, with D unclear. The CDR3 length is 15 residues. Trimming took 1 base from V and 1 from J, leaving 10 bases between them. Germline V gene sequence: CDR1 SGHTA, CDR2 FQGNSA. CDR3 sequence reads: CASSLEVNYNYGYTF. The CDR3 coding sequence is TGTGCCAGCAGCTTAGAGGTGAATTATAACTATGGCTACACCTTC.

The CDR3 DNA reads as TGTGCCAGCAATTCTTTCGACACCAGCTCTGGAAACACCATATATTTT. Protein sequence: CASNSFDTSSGNTIYF. V is TRBV5-6 and J is TRBJ1-3; the D is unclear. Germline CDR1 is SGHDT and CDR2 is YYEEEE. CDR3 size: 16 residues. Trimming removed 6 bases at V and 0 bases at J, with 16 bases between.

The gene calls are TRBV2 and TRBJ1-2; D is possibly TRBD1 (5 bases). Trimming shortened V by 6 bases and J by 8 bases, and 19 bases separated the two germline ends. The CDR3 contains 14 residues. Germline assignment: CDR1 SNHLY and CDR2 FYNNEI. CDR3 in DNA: TGTGCCAGCAGGGACCAGGTCGGGACGGTGGGCTACACCTTC. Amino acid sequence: CASRDQVGTVGYTF.

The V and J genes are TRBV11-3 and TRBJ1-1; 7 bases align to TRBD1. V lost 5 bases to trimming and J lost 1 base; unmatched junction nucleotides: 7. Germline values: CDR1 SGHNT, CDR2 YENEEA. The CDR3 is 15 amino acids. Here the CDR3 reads CASSPGGQSNTEAFF. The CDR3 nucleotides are TGTGCCAGCAGCCCCGGGGGACAGTCGAACACTGAAGCTTTCTTT.

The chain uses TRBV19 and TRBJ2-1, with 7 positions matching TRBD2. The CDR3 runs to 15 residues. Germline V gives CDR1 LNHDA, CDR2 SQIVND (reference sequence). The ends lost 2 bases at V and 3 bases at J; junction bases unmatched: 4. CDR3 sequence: CASSIRSGLYNEQFF. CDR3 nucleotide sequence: TGTGCCAGTAGTATACGTAGCGGGCTCTACAATGAGCAGTTCTTC. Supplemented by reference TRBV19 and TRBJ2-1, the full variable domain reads DGGITQSPKYLFRKEGQNVTLSCEQNLNHDAMYWYRQDPGQGLRLIYYSQIVNDFQKGDIAEGYSVSREKKESFPLTVTSAQKNPTAFYLCASSIRSGLYNEQFFGPGTRLTVL.

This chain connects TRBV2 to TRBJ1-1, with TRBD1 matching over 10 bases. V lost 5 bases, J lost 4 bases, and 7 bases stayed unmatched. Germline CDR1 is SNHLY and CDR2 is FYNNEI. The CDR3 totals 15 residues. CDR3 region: CASSKEGQGSTEAFF. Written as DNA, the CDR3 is TGTGCCAGCAGTAAAGAGGGACAGGGGAGCACTGAAGCTTTCTTT.

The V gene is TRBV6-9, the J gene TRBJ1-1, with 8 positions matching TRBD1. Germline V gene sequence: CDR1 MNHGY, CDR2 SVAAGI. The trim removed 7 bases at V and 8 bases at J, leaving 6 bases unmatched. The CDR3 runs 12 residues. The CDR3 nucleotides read TGTGCCAGCACTTACGGACAGGGCGAAGCTTTCTTT. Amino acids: CASTYGQGEAFF.

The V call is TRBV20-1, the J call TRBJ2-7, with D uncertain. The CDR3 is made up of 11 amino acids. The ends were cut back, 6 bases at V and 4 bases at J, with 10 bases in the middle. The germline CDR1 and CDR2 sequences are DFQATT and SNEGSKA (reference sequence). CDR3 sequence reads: CSAHYNYEQYF. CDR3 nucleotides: TGCAGTGCACACTACAATTACGAGCAGTACTTC.

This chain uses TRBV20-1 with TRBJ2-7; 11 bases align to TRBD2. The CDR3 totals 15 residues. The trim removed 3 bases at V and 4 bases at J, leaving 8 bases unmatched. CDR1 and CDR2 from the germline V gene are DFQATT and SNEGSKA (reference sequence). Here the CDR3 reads CSASQAGTSGYEQYF. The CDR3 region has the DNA TGCAGTGCTAGTCAGGCAGGGACTAGCGGTTACGAGCAGTACTTC.

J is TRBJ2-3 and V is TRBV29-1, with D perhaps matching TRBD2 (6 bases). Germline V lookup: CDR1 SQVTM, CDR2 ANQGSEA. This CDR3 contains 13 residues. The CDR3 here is CASRERRTDTQYF. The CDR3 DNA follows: TGCGCCTCCCGGGAGAGACGCACAGATACGCAGTATTTT.